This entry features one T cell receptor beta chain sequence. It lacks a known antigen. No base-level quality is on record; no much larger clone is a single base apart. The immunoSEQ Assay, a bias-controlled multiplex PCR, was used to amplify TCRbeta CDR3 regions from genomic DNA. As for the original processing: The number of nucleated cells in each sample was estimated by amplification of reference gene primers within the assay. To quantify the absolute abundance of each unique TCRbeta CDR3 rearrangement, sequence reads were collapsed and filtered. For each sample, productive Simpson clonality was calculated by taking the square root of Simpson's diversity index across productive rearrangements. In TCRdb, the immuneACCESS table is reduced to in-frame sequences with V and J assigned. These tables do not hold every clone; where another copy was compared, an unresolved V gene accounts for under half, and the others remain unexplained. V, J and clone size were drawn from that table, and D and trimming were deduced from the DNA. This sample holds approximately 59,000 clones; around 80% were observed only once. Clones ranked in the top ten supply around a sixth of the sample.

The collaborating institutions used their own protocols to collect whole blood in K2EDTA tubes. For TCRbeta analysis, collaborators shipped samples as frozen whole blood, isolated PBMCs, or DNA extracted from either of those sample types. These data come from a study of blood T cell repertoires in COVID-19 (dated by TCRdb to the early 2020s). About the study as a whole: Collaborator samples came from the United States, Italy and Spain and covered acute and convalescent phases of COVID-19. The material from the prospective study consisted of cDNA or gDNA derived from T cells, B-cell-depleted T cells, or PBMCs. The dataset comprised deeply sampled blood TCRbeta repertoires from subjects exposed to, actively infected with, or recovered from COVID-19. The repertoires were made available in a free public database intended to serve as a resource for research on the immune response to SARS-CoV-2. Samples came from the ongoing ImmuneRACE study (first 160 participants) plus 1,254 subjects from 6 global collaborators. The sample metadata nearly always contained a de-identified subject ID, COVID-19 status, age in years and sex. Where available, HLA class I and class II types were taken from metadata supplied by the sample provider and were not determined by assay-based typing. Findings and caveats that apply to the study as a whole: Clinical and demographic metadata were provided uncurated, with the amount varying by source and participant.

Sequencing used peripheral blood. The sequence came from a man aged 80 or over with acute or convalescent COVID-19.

The DNA reads as follows: TGTGCCAGCAGCTTAGTAGGCAGCCCTAGCTCCTACGAGCAGTACTTC. It specifies CASSLVGSPSSYEQYF. Here the chain combines TRBV7-2 and TRBJ2-7; a confident D gene designation cannot be given. Via the germline V gene, CDR1 is SGHTA and CDR2 FQGNSA. V loses 1 base of germline sequence and J loses 0 bases, and the interval between the two ends is 13 bases. The CDR3, cysteine through phenylalanine, is 16 amino acids long. Only the CDR3 region is kept as DNA, spanning 48 bases read in frame from base 1.